The 30 T cell receptor beta chains below were found in one sample sequenced in a study of shared clonotypes between healthy human individuals. Naive CD8 isolation took CD45RO-negative cells positively selected for CCR7 and excluded terminally differentiated effector memory CD45RA+ cells. Only in-frame clones appear in the TCRdb table, and some are missing; sequencing was by immunoSEQ multiplex PCR. The sample records some 2.1 million clones, about 95% being singletons. The specimen was naive CD8+ T cells sorted from blood. The source of these receptors is a man aged 18 to 29 in good health.

The chain joins TRBV9 to TRBJ2-7; 7 bases line up with TRBD2. The germline V gene encodes CDR1 SGDLS and CDR2 YYNGEE. This CDR3 is 15 amino acids long. V shed 7 bases and J 5 bases; nucleotides not matched to a gene: 15. CDR3 DNA sequence: TGTGCCAGCCCCATACCGGGACTACCTCATGACGAGCAGTACTTC. This gives the protein CASPIPGLPHDEQYF.

The chain employs TRBV2 and TRBJ2-3; 8 nucleotides agree with TRBD2. Trimming took 2 bases from V and 4 from J; bases not matched to a gene: 5. Germline V gene sequence: CDR1 SNHLY, CDR2 FYNNEI. The CDR3 has 15 amino acids. CDR3 DNA: TGTGCCAGCAGTGAATTGGTAGCGGGACCAGATACGCAGTATTTT. Protein product: CASSELVAGPDTQYF.

V and J are TRBV10-2 and TRBJ2-7; 10 positions match TRBD1. Trimming at V came to 0 bases and at J to 2 bases, leaving 7 bases not matched to a gene. This CDR3 has 17 amino acids. Germline V gives CDR1 WSHSY, CDR2 SAAADI. The CDR3 DNA follows: TGCGCCAGCAGTGAGTCGAAGCCAGGACAGGGGGCCTACGAGCAGTACTTC. This gives the protein CASSESKPGQGAYEQYF.

As regards this clone: Additional DNA sequences in this sample encode the identical CDR3. The gene calls are TRBV11-1 and TRBJ2-3; D is perhaps TRBD2 (5 bases). CDR1 and CDR2 (germline): SGHAT, FQDESV (reference sequence). There are 13 residues in the CDR3. V was trimmed by 7 bases and J by 1 base, leaving 9 bases between them. CDR3 sequence (DNA): TGTGCCAGCACCGGGATGGGCACAGATACGCAGTATTTT. Translation: CASTGMGTDTQYF.

CDR3 loop: CASRANEQFF. The CDR3 DNA is TGTGCCAGCAGAGCTAATGAGCAGTTCTTC. V is TRBV2 and J is TRBJ2-1; D remains unclear. V gave up 6 bases and J gave up 7 bases, with 4 bases separating them. CDR1 and CDR2 (germline): SNHLY, FYNNEI. This CDR3 is built from 10 residues.

The chain links TRBV6-5 to TRBJ1-6, with 9 bases matching TRBD1. Per germline, CDR1 MNHEY and CDR2 SVGAGI. The CDR3 extends over 15 amino acids. The trim removed 11 bases at V and 5 bases at J, leaving 10 bases unmatched. CDR3 loop: CAAGGTGLNNSPLHF. CDR3 nucleotide sequence: TGTGCCGCCGGGGGGACAGGGTTAAATAATTCACCCCTCCACTTT.

For this clone: The sample has other DNA sequences that encode this CDR3 too. This chain links TRBV27 with TRBJ2-2; TRBD1 matches 7 bases. The CDR3 is 14 amino acids. The V gene's germline CDR1 is MNHEY and CDR2 SMNVEV (reference sequence). V lost 3 bases and J lost 5; bases outside the gene matches: 3. This CDR3 reads CASSLAGGTGELFF. CDR3 in DNA: TGTGCCAGCAGTTTGGCAGGGGGAACCGGGGAGCTGTTTTTT.

This chain joins TRBV30 and TRBJ2-7; D gene uncertain. This CDR3 contains 15 residues. Trimming removed 0 bases from V and 3 bases from J, with 15 bases in between. Germline V gene sequence: CDR1 GTSNPN, CDR2 SVGIG (reference sequence). CDR3 sequence (DNA): TGTGCCTGGAGTGTAGACACCGCGCCAAACTACGAGCAGTACTTC. Encoded protein: CAWSVDTAPNYEQYF.

This chain joins TRBV5-4 and TRBJ1-2; TRBD1 matches 7 bases. The germline V gene has CDR1 SGHNT and CDR2 YYREEE (reference sequence). This CDR3 contains 16 residues. V gave up 3 bases and J gave up 0 bases; unmatched junction bases: 8. CDR3 in amino acids: CASSYQQGLANYGYTF. CDR3 bases: TGTGCCAGCAGCTATCAACAGGGGTTAGCTAACTATGGCTACACCTTC. The variable domain in full, with the rest retrieved from reference TRBV5-4 and TRBJ1-2, is ETGVTQSPTHLIKTRGQQVTLRCSSQSGHNTVSWYQQALGQGPQFIFQYYREEENGRGNFPPRFSGLQFPNYSSELNVNALELDDSALYLCASSYQQGLANYGYTFGSGTRLTVV.

Concerning this clone itself: Additional DNA sequences in this sample encode the identical CDR3. The chain recombines TRBV6-5 with TRBJ2-7; D call uncertain. The germline V gene has CDR1 MNHEY and CDR2 SVGAGI. The V gene lost 0 bases and the J gene lost 0 bases, with 9 bases spanning the gap. The length of the CDR3 is 15 residues. CDR3 residues: CASSYSGWSSYEQYF. CDR3 DNA: TGTGCCAGCAGTTACTCGGGATGGAGCTCCTACGAGCAGTACTTC.

J is TRBJ2-2 and V is TRBV19; D might be TRBD1 or TRBD2, each matching 5 bases. CDR1 is LNHDA and CDR2 is SQIVND in the germline V gene (reference sequence). This CDR3 comprises 13 residues. Trimming removed 7 bases from V and 4 bases from J, with 10 bases in between. CDR3: CASNWGFTGELFF. The CDR3 nucleotides read TGTGCCAGTAACTGGGGGTTCACCGGGGAGCTGTTTTTT. Together with reference TRBV19 and TRBJ2-2, the CDR3 gives the full variable domain: DGGITQSPKYLFRKEGQNVTLSCEQNLNHDAMYWYRQDPGQGLRLIYYSQIVNDFQKGDIAEGYSVSREKKESFPLTVTSAQKNPTAFYLCASNWGFTGELFFGEGSRLTVL.

The chain links TRBV27 to TRBJ2-7, with TRBD1 matching 12 bases. Germline CDR1 reads MNHEY; CDR2 reads SMNVEV (reference sequence). V lost 10 bases to trimming and J lost 4 bases; unmatched junction nucleotides: 14. This CDR3 region has 16 residues. The CDR3 sequence: CATPSSGTGGGYEQYF. In nucleotides, the CDR3 is TGTGCCACACCATCGTCCGGGACAGGGGGCGGGTACGAGCAGTACTTC.

This rearrangement joins TRBV4-1 to TRBJ1-1, with D perhaps TRBD1 (5 bases). This CDR3 contains 15 residues. CDR1 is MGHRA, CDR2 YSYEKL, per germline. Trimming pared 4 bases from V and 0 bases from J, leaving 12 bases between. The CDR3 coding sequence is TGCGCCAGCAGCCTTCTACCAGGGATGAACACTGAAGCTTTCTTT. It yields the protein CASSLLPGMNTEAFF.

This chain joins TRBV6-6 and TRBJ2-7, with D possibly TRBD1 on 6 matching bases. CDR1 MNHNY and CDR2 SVGAGI come from the germline V gene (reference sequence). This CDR3 is 13 amino acids long. Trimming shortened V by 4 bases and J by 3 bases, and 10 bases separated the two germline ends. The CDR3 DNA reads as TGTGCCAGCAGTTGGGGGACAAACTACGAGCAGTACTTC. This translates into CASSWGTNYEQYF.

The table lists this clone with a count of one. V gene TRBV29-1 combines with J gene TRBJ2-3, with 12 bases matching TRBD2. Trimming removed 4 bases from V and 2 bases from J; junction bases left unmatched: 7. This CDR3 has 16 amino acids. Germline V lookup: CDR1 SQVTM, CDR2 ANQGSEA. The CDR3, as DNA: TGCAGCGTTGCCGGACTAGCGGGACGTAACACAGATACGCAGTATTTT. It codes for CSVAGLAGRNTDTQYF.

The CDR3 sequence is CASSGKRAPGNEQFF. CDR3 DNA sequence: TGCGCCAGCAGTGGAAAGCGGGCCCCCGGCAATGAGCAGTTCTTC. J is TRBJ2-1 and V is TRBV10-1, with a weak D call TRBD2 (6 bases). This CDR3 spans 15 amino acids. Germline V lookup: CDR1 WNHNN, CDR2 SYGVQD (reference sequence). Deletions cut 4 bases from V and 6 bases from J, with 16 bases between.

The CDR3 region has the DNA TGTGCCAGCAGCCCCGGGACAGGGGGAATCGACGAGCAGTACTTC. It codes for CASSPGTGGIDEQYF. The chain carries TRBV5-6 and TRBJ2-7, with TRBD1 matching 11 bases. This CDR3 comprises 15 residues. The germline gives CDR1 SGHDT, CDR2 YYEEEE. The trim removed 4 bases at V and 5 bases at J, leaving 8 bases unmatched.

The chain uses TRBV15 and TRBJ2-7; possibly TRBD2 for D (5 bases). The CDR3 sequence is 14 residues long. V lost 1 base to trimming and J lost 2 bases, with 9 bases between them. Germline values: CDR1 LNHNV, CDR2 YYDKDF (reference sequence). CDR3 sequence: CATSRVTGTYEQYF. The CDR3 coding sequence is TGTGCCACCAGCAGAGTCACGGGAACCTACGAGCAGTACTTC.

The gene calls are TRBV6-5 and TRBJ1-1, with no clear D. In germline, CDR1 is MNHEY, CDR2 SVGAGI. This CDR3 comprises 14 residues. Between the trimmed V and J ends, which lost 0 bases and 4 bases, there was a span of 9 bases. CDR3 sequence reads: CASSYSDLVTEAFF. The CDR3 nucleotides read TGTGCCAGCAGTTACTCGGATCTCGTCACTGAAGCTTTCTTT.

This sequence joins TRBV28 and TRBJ1-5; D uncertain. The CDR3 length is 13 residues. V lost 6 bases and J 5 bases, leaving 11 bases between the germline ends. Germline lookup yields CDR1 MDHEN and CDR2 SYDVKM. The DNA for the CDR3 is TGTGCCAGCAGCCCCCGAAGGGATCAGCCCCAGCATTTT. Residues: CASSPRRDQPQHF.

This chain links TRBV5-1 with TRBJ2-3, with D perhaps TRBD1 or TRBD2 (5 bases each). This CDR3 is built from 17 residues. Germline V gene lookup returns CDR1 SGHRS and CDR2 YFSETQ. The ends were cut back, 4 bases at V and 2 bases at J, with 20 bases in the middle. The CDR3 DNA follows: TGCGCCAGCAGCCCCTGGCCCGGGGCAGGGAACACAGATACGCAGTATTTT. Its translation: CASSPWPGAGNTDTQYF.

The gene calls are TRBV2 and TRBJ2-7, with D hard to call. V was clipped by 1 base and J by 0 bases, with 13 bases between them. The CDR3 runs to 16 residues. From germline, CDR1 is SNHLY and CDR2 FYNNEI. CDR3 sequence reads: CASSEEEQVFSYEQYF. CDR3 coding DNA: TGTGCCAGCAGTGAAGAGGAGCAGGTCTTCTCCTACGAGCAGTACTTC.

The chain has TRBV30 and TRBJ2-5, with a weak D call TRBD1 (5 bases). This CDR3 is built from 14 residues. With 1 base removed from V and 5 bases from J, the gap between germline ends came to 14 bases. From germline, CDR1 is GTSNPN and CDR2 SVGIG (reference sequence). CDR3 bases: TGTGCCTGGAGTGGAGGCGGTTCAGGGGAGACCCAGTACTTC. Translated: CAWSGGGSGETQYF.

The chain uses TRBV6-5 and TRBJ2-3; D is unclear. This CDR3 has 14 amino acids. Germline V CDR1 and CDR2: MNHEY, SVGAGI. Between the trimmed V and J ends, which lost 9 bases and 3 bases, there was a span of 16 bases. The CDR3 sequence: CASQDSLGTDTQYF. In nucleotides, the CDR3 is TGTGCCAGTCAAGACTCCTTGGGGACAGATACGCAGTATTTT.

The chain links TRBV6-1 to TRBJ1-1; no clear D gene. Germline lookup yields CDR1 MNHNS and CDR2 SASEGT. This CDR3 is built from 12 residues. V shed 8 bases and J shed 4 bases, with 11 bases lying between them. The CDR3 nucleotides are TGTGCCAGCGTCGGCGGGCCCACTGAAGCTTTCTTT. The encoded protein is CASVGGPTEAFF.

Regarding this clone: The same CDR3 can be traced to other DNA sequences in this sample. V and J are TRBV5-1 and TRBJ2-7, with 7 bases lining up with TRBD2. V lost 2 bases and J lost 0; bases outside the gene matches: 5. Looked up from germline, CDR1 is SGHRS and CDR2 is YFSETQ. This CDR3 region has 15 residues. CDR3 sequence reads: CASSFDGGSSYEQYF. The CDR3 region has the DNA TGCGCCAGCAGCTTTGACGGGGGGAGCTCCTACGAGCAGTACTTC.

This clone showed up just once. The chain recombines TRBV7-9 with TRBJ1-1; the D gene is possibly TRBD1 (5 bases). There are 12 residues in the CDR3. Trimming stripped 7 bases from V and 5 bases from J, with 11 bases between. Germline assignment: CDR1 SEHNR and CDR2 FQNEAQ (reference sequence). CDR3 DNA sequence: TGTGCCAGCAAGCCCCGGGGGACTGAAGCTTTCTTT. It yields the protein CASKPRGTEAFF.

The V gene is TRBV7-9, the J gene TRBJ1-1; TRBD1 might be the D (5 bases). Germline CDR1 reads SEHNR; CDR2 reads FQNEAQ (reference sequence). V was trimmed by 7 bases and J by 1 base, leaving 10 bases between them. This CDR3 comprises 13 residues. The CDR3 DNA reads TGTGCCAGCACCCTTACAGGGAACACTGAAGCTTTCTTT. It yields the protein CASTLTGNTEAFF. The full variable domain, rest sourced from reference TRBV7-9 and TRBJ1-1, is DTGVSQNPRHKITKRGQNVTFRCDPISEHNRLYWYRQTLGQGPEFLTYFQNEAQLEKSRLLSDRFSAERPKGSFSTLEIQRTEQGDSAMYLCASTLTGNTEAFFGQGTRLTVV.

The chain couples TRBV7-2 to TRBJ2-7, with TRBD1 matching over 8 bases. CDR1 SGHTA and CDR2 FQGNSA come from the germline V gene. This CDR3 comprises 14 residues. The trim removed 1 base at V and 6 bases at J, leaving 5 bases unmatched. The CDR3 DNA reads as TGTGCCAGCAGCTTAGGTTCAGGGGGCATCGAGCAGTACTTC. Its protein product is CASSLGSGGIEQYF.

The rearrangement joins TRBV7-2 to TRBJ1-3, with D perhaps TRBD1 (5 bases). The V end lost 4 bases, the J end lost 4 bases, and 17 bases lay between the germline ends. Germline CDR1 and CDR2: SGHTA and FQGNSA. This CDR3 contains 16 residues. The DNA of the CDR3 is TGTGCCAGCAGCTACATATCGCGGGGCTCCGGAAACACCATATATTTT. Translation: CASSYISRGSGNTIYF.